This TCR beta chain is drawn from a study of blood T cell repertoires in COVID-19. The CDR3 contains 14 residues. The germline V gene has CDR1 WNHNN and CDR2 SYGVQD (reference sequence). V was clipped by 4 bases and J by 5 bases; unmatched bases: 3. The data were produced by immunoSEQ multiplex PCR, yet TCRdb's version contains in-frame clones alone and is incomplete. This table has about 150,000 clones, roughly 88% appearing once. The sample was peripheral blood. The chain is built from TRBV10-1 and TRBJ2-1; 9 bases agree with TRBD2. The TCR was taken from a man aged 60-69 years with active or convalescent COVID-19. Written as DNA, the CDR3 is TGCGCCAGCAGTGCCGCGGGAGGGCACAATGAGCAGTTCTTC. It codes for CASSAAGGHNEQFF.